Only a few counts were recorded for the clone carrying this T cell receptor (beta chain). The record originates from a study of blood T cell repertoires in COVID-19. Study information: Some COVID-19 samples were acute and others convalescent; all came from the United States, Italy and Spain. Sources were T cells, B-cell-depleted T cells, or PBMCs; the material itself was cDNA or gDNA.

Germline CDR1 is SGHRS and CDR2 is YFSETQ. V was clipped by 0 bases and J by 7 bases, with 17 bases between them. The CDR3 consists of 15 residues. The repertoire was sequenced with immunoSEQ multiplex PCR; TCRdb's copy has only in-frame clones and lacks some. Of about 120,000 clones listed, more than 85% are singletons. The sequence was obtained from a human donor with acute or convalescent COVID-19. The donor label of this sample is uncertain. The rearrangement links TRBV5-1 to TRBJ2-7; tentatively, D is TRBD2 (6 bases). Specimen: peripheral blood. CDR3 region: CASSLEGGAFKEQYF. CDR3 bases: TGCGCCAGCAGCTTGGAGGGCGGGGCCTTCAAAGAGCAGTACTTC.